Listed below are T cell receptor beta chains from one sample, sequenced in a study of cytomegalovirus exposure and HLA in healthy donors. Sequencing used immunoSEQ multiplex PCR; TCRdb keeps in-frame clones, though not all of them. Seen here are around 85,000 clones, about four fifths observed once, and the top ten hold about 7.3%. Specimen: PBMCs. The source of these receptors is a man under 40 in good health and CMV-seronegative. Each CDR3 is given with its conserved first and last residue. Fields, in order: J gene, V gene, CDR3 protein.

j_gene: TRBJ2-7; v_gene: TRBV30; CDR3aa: CAWRVPDRAWREQYF
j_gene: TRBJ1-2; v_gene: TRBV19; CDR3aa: CASSIAGGLNGYTF
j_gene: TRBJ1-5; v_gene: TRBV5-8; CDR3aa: CASSEGQGAWQPQHF
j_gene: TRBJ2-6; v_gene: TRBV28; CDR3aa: CASSSGGGGANVLTF
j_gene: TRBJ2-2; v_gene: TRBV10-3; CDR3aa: CAIRTGVTGELFF
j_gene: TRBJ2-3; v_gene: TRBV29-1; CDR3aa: CSVDAGTDTQYF
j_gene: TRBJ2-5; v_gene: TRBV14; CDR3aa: CASSRARRSQETQYF
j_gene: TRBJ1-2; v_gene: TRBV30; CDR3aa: CAWRGRNYGYTF
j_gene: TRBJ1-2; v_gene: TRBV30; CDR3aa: CAWSVMRQGGGYTF
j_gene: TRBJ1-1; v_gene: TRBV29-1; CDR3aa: CSVQQTGSNTEAFF
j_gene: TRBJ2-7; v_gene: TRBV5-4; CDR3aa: CASSFILAGGLYEQYF
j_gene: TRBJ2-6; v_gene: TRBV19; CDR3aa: CASTSGGPSGANVLTF
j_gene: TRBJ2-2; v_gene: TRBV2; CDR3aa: CASSNAWDRDNTGELFF
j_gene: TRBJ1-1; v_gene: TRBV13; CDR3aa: CASSLPPSPNTEAFF
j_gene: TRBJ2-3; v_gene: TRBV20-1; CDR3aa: CSARRADTQYF
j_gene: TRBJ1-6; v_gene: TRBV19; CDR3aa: CASSITSVRSYNSPLHF
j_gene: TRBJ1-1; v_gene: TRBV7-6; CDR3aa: CASSNRDRIMNTEAFF
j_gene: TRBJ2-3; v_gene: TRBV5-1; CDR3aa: CASGYLPSTDTQYF
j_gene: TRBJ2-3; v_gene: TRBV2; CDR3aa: CASSDPLAGRTDTQYF
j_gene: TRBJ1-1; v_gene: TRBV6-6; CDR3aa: CASSWELRSTEAFF
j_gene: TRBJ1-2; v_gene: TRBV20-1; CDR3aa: CSAKQGNGYTF
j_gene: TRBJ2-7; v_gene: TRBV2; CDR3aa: CASSPGQGLYEQYF
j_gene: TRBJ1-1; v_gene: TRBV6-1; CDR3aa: CASGKGVTEAFF
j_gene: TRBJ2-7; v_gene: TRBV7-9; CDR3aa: CASSLGPGTYEQYF
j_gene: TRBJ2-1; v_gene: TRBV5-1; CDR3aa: CASSLVLGTGDDEQFF
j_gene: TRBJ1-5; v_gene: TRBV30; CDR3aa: CAWSSDLVGNQPQHF
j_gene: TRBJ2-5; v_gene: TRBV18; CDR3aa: CASSRTGGMETQYF
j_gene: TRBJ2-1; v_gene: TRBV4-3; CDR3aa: CASSQEGQGGYNEQFF
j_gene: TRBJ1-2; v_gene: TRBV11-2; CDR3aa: CASSSQAGLDYGYTF
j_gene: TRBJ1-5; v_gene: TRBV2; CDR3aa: CASSPGQQGRQPQHF
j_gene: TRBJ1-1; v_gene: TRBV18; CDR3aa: CASSPSRATEAFF
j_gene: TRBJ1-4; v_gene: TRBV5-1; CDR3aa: CASSVGTGDEKLFF
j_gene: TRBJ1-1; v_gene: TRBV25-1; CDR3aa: CASTDGGAVTEAFF
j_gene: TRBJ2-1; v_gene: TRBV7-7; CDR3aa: CASSIERDNEQFF
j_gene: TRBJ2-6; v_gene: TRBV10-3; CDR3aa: CAISASGSSGANVLTF
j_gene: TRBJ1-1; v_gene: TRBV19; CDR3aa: CASIQRTVGAEAFF
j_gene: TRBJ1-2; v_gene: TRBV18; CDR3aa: CASSQTLSGTVYGYTF
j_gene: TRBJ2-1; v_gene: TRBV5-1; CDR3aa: CASSPLAGGNNEQFF